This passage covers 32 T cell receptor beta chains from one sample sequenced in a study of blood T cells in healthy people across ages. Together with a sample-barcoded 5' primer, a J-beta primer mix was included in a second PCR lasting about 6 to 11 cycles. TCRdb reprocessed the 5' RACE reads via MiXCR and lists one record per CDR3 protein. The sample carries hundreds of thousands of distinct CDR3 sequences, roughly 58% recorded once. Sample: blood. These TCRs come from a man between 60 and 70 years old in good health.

CDR3 sequence (DNA): TGTGCCAGCAGTTACTCATCGGGGGGAGCCAAAAACATTCAGTACTTC. Translation gives CASSYSSGGAKNIQYF. The chain links TRBV6-5 to TRBJ2-4; 7 positions match TRBD2. CDR1 is MNHEY and CDR2 is SVGAGI in the germline V gene. The CDR3 is made up of 16 amino acids. V lost 0 bases to trimming and J lost 0 bases; unmatched junction nucleotides: 2.

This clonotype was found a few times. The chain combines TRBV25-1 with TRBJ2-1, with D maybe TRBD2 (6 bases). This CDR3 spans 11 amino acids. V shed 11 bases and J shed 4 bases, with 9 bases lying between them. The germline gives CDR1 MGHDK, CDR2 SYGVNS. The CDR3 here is CAWGDYNEQFF. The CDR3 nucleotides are TGTGCCTGGGGGGATTACAATGAGCAGTTCTTC.

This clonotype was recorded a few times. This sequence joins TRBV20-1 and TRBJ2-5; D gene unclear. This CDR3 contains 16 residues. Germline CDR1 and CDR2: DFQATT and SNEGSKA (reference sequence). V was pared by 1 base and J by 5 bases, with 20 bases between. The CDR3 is CSARAPPVYPGETQYF. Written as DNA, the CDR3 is TGCAGTGCTAGAGCCCCCCCTGTTTACCCGGGTGAGACCCAGTACTTC.

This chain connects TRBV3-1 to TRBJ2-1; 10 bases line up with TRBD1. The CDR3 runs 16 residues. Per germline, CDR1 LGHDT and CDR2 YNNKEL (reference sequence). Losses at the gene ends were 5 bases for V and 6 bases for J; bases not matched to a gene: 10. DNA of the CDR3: TGTGCCAGCAGCTATACCCCGGGACAGGGGTCCAATGAGCAGTTCTTC. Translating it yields CASSYTPGQGSNEQFF.

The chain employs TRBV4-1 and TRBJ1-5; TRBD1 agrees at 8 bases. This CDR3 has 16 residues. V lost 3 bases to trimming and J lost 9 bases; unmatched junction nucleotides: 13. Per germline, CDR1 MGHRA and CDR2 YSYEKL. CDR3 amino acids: CASSHGQGVRSPPQHF. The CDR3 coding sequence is TGCGCCAGCAGCCACGGACAGGGCGTTCGCAGTCCGCCCCAGCATTTT.

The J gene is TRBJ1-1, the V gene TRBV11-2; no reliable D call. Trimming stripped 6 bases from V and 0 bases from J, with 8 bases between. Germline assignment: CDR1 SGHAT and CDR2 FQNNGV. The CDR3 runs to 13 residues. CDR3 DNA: TGTGCCAGCAGTGGGTATTTGAACACTGAAGCTTTCTTT. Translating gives CASSGYLNTEAFF.

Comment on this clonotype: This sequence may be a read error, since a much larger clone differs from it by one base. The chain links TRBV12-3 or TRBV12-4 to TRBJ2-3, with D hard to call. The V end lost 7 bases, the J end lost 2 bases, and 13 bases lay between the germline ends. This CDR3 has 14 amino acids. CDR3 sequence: CASILRPITDTQYF. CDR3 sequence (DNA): TGTGCCAGCATATTACGGCCAATCACAGATACGCAGTATTTT.

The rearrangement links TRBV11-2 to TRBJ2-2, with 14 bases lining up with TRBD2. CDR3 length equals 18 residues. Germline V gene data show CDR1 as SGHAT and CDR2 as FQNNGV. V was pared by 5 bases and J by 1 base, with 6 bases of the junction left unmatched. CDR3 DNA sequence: TGTGCCAGCAGCCCTGGACTAGCGGGGGGCTTGAACACCGGGGAGCTGTTTTTT. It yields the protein CASSPGLAGGLNTGELFF.

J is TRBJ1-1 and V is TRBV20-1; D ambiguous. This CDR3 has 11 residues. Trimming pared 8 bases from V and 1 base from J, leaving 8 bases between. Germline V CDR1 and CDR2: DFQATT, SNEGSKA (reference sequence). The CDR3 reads CSTRPNTEAFF. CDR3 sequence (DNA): TGCAGTACCCGACCGAACACTGAAGCTTTCTTT.

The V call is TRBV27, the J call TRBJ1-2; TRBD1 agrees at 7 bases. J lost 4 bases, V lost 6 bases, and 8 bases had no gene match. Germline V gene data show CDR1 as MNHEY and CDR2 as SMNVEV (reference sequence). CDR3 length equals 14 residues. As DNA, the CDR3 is TGTGCCAGCAGGCAAGGGGGCGTTGGCTATGGCTACACCTTC. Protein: CASRQGGVGYGYTF.

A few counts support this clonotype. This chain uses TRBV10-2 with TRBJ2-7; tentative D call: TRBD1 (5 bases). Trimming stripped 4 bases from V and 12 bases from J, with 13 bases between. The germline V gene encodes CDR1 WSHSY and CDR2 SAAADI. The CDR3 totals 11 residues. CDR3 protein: CASSGQGSAYF. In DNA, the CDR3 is TGCGCCAGCAGTGGGCAGGGCTCCGCGTACTTC.

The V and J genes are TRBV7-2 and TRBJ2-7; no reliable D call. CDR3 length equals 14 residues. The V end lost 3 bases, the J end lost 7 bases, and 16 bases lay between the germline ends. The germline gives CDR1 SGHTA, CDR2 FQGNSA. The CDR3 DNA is TGTGCCAGCAGCTTCCTTGGGGTCACCGATGAGCAGTACTTC. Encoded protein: CASSFLGVTDEQYF.

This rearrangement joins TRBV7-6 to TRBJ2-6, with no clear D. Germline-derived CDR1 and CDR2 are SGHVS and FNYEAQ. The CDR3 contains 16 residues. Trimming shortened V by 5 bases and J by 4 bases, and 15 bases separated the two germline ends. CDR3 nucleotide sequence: TGTGCCAGCAGCCCCGGGTACCGGGTGGGGGCCAACGTCCTGACTTTC. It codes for CASSPGYRVGANVLTF.

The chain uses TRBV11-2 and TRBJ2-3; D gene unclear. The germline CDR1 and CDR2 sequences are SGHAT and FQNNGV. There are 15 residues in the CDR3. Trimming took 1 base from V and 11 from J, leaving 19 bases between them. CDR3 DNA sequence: TGTGCCAGCAGCTTAGCGAGACTTCTCACGGTGGAGCAGTATTTT. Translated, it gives CASSLARLLTVEQYF. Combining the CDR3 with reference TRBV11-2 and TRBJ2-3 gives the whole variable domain EAGVAQSPRYKIIEKRQSVAFWCNPISGHATLYWYQQILGQGPKLLIQFQNNGVVDDSQLPKDRFSAERLKGVDSTLKIQPAKLEDSAVYLCASSLARLLTVEQYFGPGTRLTVL.

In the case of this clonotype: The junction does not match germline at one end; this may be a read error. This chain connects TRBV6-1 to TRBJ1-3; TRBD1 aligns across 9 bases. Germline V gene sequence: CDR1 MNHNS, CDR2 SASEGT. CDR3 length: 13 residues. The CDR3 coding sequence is TGTGCCAGCAGTGGGGGACAGGGAAAAACCATATATTTT. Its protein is CASSGGQGKTIYF.

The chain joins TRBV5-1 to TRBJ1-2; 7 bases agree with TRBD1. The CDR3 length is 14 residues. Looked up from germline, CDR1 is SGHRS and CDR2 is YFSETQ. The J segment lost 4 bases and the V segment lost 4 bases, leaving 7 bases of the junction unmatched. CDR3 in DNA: TGCGCCAGCAGCACCGGACAGGCCGGCTATGGCTACACCTTC. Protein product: CASSTGQAGYGYTF. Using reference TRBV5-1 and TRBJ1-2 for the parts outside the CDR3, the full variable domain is KAGVTQTPRYLIKTRGQQVTLSCSPISGHRSVSWYQQTPGQGLQFLFEYFSETQRNKGNFPGRFSGRQFSNSRSEMNVSTLELGDSALYLCASSTGQAGYGYTFGSGTRLTVV.

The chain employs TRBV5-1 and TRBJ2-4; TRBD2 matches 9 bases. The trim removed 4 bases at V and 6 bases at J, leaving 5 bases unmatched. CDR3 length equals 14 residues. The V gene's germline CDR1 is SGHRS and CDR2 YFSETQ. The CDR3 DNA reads TGCGCCAGCAGCCTTAGCGGGGGACGAAACATTCAGTACTTC. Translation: CASSLSGGRNIQYF.

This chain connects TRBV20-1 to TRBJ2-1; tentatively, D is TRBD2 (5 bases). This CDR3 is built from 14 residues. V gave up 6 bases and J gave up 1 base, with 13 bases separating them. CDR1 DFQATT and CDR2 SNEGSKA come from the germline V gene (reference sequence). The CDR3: CSALDEGSYNEQFF. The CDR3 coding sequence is TGCAGTGCCTTAGACGAGGGTTCCTACAATGAGCAGTTCTTC.

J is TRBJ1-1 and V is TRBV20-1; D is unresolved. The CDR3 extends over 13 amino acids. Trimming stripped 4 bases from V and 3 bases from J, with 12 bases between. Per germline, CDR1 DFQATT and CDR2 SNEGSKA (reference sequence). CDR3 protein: CSAKDHLDTEAFF. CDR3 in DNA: TGCAGTGCTAAGGACCACCTAGACACTGAAGCTTTCTTT.

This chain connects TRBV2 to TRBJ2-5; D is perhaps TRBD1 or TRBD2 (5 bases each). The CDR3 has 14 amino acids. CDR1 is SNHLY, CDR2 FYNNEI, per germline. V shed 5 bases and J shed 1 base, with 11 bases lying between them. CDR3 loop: CASSPGRSQETQYF. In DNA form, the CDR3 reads TGTGCCAGCAGTCCGGGGCGGTCCCAAGAGACCCAGTACTTC.

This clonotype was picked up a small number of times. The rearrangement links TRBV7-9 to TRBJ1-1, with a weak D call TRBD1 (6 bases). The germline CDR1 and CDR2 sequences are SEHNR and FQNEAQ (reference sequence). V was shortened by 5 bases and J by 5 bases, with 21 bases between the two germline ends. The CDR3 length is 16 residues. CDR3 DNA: TGTGCCAGCAGCGCCCTCGTTTCGAGGGGGAGGACTGAAGCTTTCTTT. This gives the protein CASSALVSRGRTEAFF. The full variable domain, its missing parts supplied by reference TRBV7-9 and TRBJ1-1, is DTGVSQNPRHKITKRGQNVTFRCDPISEHNRLYWYRQTLGQGPEFLTYFQNEAQLEKSRLLSDRFSAERPKGSFSTLEIQRTEQGDSAMYLCASSALVSRGRTEAFFGQGTRLTVV.

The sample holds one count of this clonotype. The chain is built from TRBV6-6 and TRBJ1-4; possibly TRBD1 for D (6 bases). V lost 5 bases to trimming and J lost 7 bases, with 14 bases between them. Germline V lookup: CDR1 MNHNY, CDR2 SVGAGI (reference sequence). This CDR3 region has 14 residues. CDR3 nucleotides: TGTGCCAGCAGTCCGACAGGAAAATTTGAAAAACTGTTTTTT. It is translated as CASSPTGKFEKLFF.

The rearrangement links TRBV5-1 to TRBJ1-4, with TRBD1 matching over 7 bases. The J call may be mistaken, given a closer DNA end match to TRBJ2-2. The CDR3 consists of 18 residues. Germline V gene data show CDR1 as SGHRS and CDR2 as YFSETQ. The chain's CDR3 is CASSIKGPSGQRTGELFF. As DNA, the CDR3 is TGCGCCAGCTCCATAAAGGGCCCTTCGGGACAGAGGACCGGGGAGCTGTTTTTT.

CDR3 sequence (DNA): TGTGCCAGCAGCTTATGGGCAAATTCACCCCTCCACTTT. This encodes CASSLWANSPLHF. The V call is TRBV11-3, the J call TRBJ1-6; unclear D gene. The germline CDR1 and CDR2 sequences are SGHNT and YENEEA. V was cut by 2 bases and J by 7 bases, with 6 bases left in between. This CDR3 contains 13 residues.

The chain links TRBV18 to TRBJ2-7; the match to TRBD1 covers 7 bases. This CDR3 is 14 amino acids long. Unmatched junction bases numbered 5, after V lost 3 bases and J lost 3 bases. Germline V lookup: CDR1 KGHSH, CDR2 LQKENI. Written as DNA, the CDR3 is TGTGCCAGCTCACCGCCGAGGGACAGCTACGAGCAGTACTTC. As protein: CASSPPRDSYEQYF.

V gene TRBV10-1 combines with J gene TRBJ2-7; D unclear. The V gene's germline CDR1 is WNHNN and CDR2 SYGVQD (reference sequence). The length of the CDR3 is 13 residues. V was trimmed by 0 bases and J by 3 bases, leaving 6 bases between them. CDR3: CASSESPNYEQYF. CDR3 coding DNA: TGCGCCAGCAGTGAGTCCCCAAACTACGAGCAGTACTTC.

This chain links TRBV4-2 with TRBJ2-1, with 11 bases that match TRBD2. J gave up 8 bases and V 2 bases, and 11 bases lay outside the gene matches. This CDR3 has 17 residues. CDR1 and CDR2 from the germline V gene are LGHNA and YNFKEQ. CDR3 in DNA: TGTGCCAGCAGCCAACTACTAGCGGGGGCTACCATGGATGAGCAGTTCTTC. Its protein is CASSQLLAGATMDEQFF.

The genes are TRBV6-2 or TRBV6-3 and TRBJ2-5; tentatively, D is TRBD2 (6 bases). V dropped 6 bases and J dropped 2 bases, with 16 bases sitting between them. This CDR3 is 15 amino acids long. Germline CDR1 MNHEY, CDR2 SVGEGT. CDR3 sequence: CASRPGGIPQETQYF. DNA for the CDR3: TGTGCCAGCAGGCCTGGCGGGATTCCGCAAGAGACCCAGTACTTC.

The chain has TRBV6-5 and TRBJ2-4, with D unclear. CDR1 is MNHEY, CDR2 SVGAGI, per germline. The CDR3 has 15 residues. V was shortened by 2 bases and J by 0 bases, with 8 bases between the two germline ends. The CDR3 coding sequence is TGTGCCAGCAGTTACGAGTTATCAGCCAAAAACATTCAGTACTTC. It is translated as CASSYELSAKNIQYF.

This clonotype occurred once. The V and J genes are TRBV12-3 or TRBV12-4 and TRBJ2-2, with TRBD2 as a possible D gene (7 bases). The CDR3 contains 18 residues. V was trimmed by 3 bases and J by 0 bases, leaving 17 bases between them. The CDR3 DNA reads TGTGCCAGCAGTTTGGTGCCCGGGGGGCTTACGAACACCGGGGAGCTGTTTTTT. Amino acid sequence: CASSLVPGGLTNTGELFF.

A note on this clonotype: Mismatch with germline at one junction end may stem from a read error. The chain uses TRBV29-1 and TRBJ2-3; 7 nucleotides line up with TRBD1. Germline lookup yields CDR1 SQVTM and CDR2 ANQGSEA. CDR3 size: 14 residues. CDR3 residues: CSVEGGLNTDTQYF. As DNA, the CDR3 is TGCAGCGTCGAAGGGGGCCTTAACACAGATACGCAGTATTTT.

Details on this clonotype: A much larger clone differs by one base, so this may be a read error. CDR3 coding DNA: TGTGCCAGCAGCCGCAGAGGGGGATTGGGGAATTCACCCCTCCACTTT. Residues: CASSRRGGLGNSPLHF. The rearrangement links TRBV5-8 to TRBJ1-6; tentative D call: TRBD1 (6 bases). Trimming took 4 bases from V and 7 from J, leaving 18 bases between them. This CDR3 has 16 amino acids. Germline values: CDR1 SGHTS, CDR2 YDEGEE.